This TCR beta chain was observed in a study of neoadjuvant nivolumab and ipilimumab in lung cancer. Study background: Nivolumab 3 mg/kg was given days 1, 15 and 29, plus ipilimumab 1 mg/kg day 1 in combination. Regarding the study as a whole: Only a single major-pathologic-response sample was available for clonality analysis. TCR richness and clonality were higher in tumors than adjacent uninvolved lung. Only two of four nivolumab-treated tumors gained richness and clonality by surgery.

With respect to this clone: Its target is not known.

The CDR3 is made up of 14 amino acids. V gave up 6 bases and J gave up 5 bases; unmatched junction bases: 7. The germline CDR1 and CDR2 sequences are SQVTM and ANQGSEA. TCRdb's copy holds only in-frame clones and misses some; the assay was immunoSEQ multiplex PCR. The sample contains under 4,000 clones, about 80% of which appear only once. J is TRBJ2-5 and V is TRBV29-1, with TRBD2 matching over 12 bases. Source: peripheral blood, taken after neoadjuvant nivolumab, alone or with ipilimumab, at or shortly before surgery. The receptor was derived from an adult with non-small cell lung cancer. The CDR3 protein is CSVSSGGDWETQYF. The CDR3, as DNA: TGCAGCGTGTCTAGCGGGGGGGATTGGGAGACCCAGTACTTC.